What follows describes a single T cell receptor (beta chain). As yet, its antigen is unknown. The data derive from a study of CD8+CD57+ T cells in acquired aplastic anemia. Overall study: The study obtained an average of about 3.2 ug of DNA from sorted CD4+ and CD8+ cells. Where healthy donors were concerned, CD4+ cells averaged around 9.9 million reads.

Both TCR beta VDJ combination and CDR3 sequence profiling were carried out. Genomic DNA was the template for this profiling. TCRdb reprocessed the reads via MiXCR and lists one record per CDR3 protein. The sample lists about 210,000 distinct CDR3 sequences, over 55% occurring once. Study-wide results and caveats: Patients versus controls showed no significant CD8+ Simpson's diversity difference. Approximately 30 CD8+ CDR3 sequences were shared between patients and controls.

Trimming took 4 bases from V and 0 from J, leaving 12 bases between them. Looked up from germline, CDR1 is SGHTA and CDR2 is FQGNSA. The CDR3 extends over 15 amino acids. The source of this sequence is a human donor in good health. The gene calls are TRBV7-2 and TRBJ1-2; possibly TRBD1 for D (6 bases). The material sequenced was sorted CD4+, CD8+, or CD8+CD57+ T cells (not recorded which) from PBMCs. The CDR3 DNA reads as TGTGCCAGCAGCTCCTACACAGGGCCTAACTATGGCTACACCTTC. This sequence encodes CASSSYTGPNYGYTF.